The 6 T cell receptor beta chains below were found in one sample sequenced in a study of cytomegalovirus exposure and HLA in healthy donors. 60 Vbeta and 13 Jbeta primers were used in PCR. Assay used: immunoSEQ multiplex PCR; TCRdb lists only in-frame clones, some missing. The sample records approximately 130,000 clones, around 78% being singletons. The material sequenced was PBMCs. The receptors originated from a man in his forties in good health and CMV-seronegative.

CDR3 nucleotides: TGTGCCAGCAGCCGGGACAGGGCCTACGAGCAGTACTTC. Amino acid sequence: CASSRDRAYEQYF. The chain has TRBV13 and TRBJ2-7; 9 positions match TRBD1. Germline values: CDR1 PRHDT, CDR2 FYEKMQ (reference sequence). V trimming: 5 bases; J trimming: 2 bases; junction bases outside the gene matches: 1. This CDR3 comprises 13 residues. The full variable domain, with the rest looked up from reference TRBV13 and TRBJ2-7, is AAGVIQSPRHLIKEKRETATLKCYPIPRHDTVYWYQQGPGQDPQFLISFYEKMQSDKGSIPDRFSAQQFSDYHSELNMSSLELGDSALYFCASSRDRAYEQYFGPGTRLTVT.

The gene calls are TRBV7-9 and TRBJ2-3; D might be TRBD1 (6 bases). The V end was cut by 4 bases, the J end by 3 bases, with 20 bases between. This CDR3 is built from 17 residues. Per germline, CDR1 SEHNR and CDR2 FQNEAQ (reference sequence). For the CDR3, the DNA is TGTGCCAGCAGCTCCGGGACAAAGGGTGGGGAGACAGATACGCAGTATTTT. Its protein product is CASSSGTKGGETDTQYF. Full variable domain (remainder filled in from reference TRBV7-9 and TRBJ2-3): DTGVSQNPRHKITKRGQNVTFRCDPISEHNRLYWYRQTLGQGPEFLTYFQNEAQLEKSRLLSDRFSAERPKGSFSTLEIQRTEQGDSAMYLCASSSGTKGGETDTQYFGPGTRLTVL.

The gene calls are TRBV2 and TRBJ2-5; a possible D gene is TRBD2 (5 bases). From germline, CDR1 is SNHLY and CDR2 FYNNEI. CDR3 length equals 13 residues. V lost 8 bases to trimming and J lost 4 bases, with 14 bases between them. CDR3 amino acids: CASSIGVRETQYF. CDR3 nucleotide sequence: TGTGCCAGCTCGATCGGGGTGCGAGAGACCCAGTACTTC.

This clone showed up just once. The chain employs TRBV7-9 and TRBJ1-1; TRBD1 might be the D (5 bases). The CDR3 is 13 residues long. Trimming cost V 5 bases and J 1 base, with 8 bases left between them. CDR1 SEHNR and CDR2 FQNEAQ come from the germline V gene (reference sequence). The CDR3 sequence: CASSPDKNTEAFF. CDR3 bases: TGTGCCAGCAGCCCGGACAAGAACACTGAAGCTTTCTTT.

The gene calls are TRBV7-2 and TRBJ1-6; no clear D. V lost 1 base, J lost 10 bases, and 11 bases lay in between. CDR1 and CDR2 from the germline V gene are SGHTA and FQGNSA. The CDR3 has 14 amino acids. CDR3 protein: CASSLERARSPLHF. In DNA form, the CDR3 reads TGTGCCAGCAGCTTAGAGAGGGCACGATCACCCCTCCACTTT.

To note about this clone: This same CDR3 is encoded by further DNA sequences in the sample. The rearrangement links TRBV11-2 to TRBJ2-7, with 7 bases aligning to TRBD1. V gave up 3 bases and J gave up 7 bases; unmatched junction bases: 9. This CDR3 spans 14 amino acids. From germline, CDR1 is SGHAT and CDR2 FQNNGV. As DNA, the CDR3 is TGTGCCAGCAGCTTGACAGGGAGTGTTGATGAGCAGTACTTC. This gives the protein CASSLTGSVDEQYF. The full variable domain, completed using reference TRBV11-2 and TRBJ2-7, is EAGVAQSPRYKIIEKRQSVAFWCNPISGHATLYWYQQILGQGPKLLIQFQNNGVVDDSQLPKDRFSAERLKGVDSTLKIQPAKLEDSAVYLCASSLTGSVDEQYFGPGTRLTVT.